This TCR beta chain was documented in a study of OX40 agonist ivuxolimab in advanced cancers. Study information: Enrolled patients in dose escalation had cancers that were hepatocellular carcinoma, melanoma, renal cell or head and neck cancer. Age averaged approximately 60 years (range roughly 20 to 90), and less than 85% were male. Study results and limitations: Averaging showed that CD8+ T cells had more expanded clones than CD4+ did.

The V gene end was trimmed by 4 bases and the J gene end by 4 bases; junction bases not matched to a gene: 5. The CDR3 covers 15 residues. CDR1 is MGHDK, CDR2 SYGVNS, per germline. Peripheral blood came from all dose cohorts at three timepoints. Clones were read by immunoSEQ multiplex PCR, and TCRdb kept only the in-frame ones, dropping some. This sample has approximately 63,000 clones, with roughly 90% found just once. Concerning this clone itself: Its specificity is not known.

Sequenced here: CD4+ or CD8+ T cells sorted from blood, sampled in a trial of the OX40 agonist ivuxolimab. This chain links TRBV25-1 with TRBJ2-1; 9 bases are a match to TRBD2. The source of this sequence is an adult with an advanced solid tumor such as melanoma, head and neck, liver or kidney cancer. For the CDR3, the DNA is TGTGCCAGCAGTGGCCTAGCGGGGTCTTACAATGAGCAGTTCTTC. It specifies CASSGLAGSYNEQFF. The full variable domain, its missing parts supplied by reference TRBV25-1 and TRBJ2-1, is EADIYQTPRYLVIGTGKKITLECSQTMGHDKMYWYQQDPGMELHLIHYSYGVNSTEKGDLSSESTVSRIRTEHFPLTLESARPSHTSQYLCASSGLAGSYNEQFFGPGTRLTVL.